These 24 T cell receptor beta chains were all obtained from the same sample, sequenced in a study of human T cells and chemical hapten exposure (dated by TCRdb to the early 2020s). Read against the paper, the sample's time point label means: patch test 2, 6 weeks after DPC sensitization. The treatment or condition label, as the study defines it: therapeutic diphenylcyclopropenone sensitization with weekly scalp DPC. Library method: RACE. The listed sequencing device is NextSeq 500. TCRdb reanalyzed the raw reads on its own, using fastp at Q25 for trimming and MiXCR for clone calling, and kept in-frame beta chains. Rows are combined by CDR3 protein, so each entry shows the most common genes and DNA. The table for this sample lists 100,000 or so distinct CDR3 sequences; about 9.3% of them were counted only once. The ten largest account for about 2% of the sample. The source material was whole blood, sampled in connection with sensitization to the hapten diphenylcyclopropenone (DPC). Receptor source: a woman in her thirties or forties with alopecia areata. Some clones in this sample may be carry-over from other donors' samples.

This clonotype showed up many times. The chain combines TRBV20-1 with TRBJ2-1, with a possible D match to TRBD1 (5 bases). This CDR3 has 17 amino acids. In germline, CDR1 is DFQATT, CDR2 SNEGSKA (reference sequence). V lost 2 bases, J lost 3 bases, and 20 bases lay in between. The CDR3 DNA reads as TGCAGTGCTAGACCCTCAGAAGACAGATTCCTCTACAATGAGCAGTTCTTC. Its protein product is CSARPSEDRFLYNEQFF.

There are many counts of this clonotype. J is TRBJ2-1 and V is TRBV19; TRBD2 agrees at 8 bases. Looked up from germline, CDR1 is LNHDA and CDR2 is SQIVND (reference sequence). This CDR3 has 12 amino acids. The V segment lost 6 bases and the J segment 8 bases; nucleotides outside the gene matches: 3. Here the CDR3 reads CASSGRGHEQFF. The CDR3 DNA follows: TGTGCCAGTAGCGGGAGGGGCCATGAGCAGTTCTTC.

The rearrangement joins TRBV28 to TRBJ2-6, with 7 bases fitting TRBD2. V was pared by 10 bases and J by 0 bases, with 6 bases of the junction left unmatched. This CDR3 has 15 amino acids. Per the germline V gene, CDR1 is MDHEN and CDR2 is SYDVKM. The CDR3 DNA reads TGTGCCACGACTAGCCCTAGCTCTGGGGCCAACGTCCTGACTTTC. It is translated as CATTSPSSGANVLTF.

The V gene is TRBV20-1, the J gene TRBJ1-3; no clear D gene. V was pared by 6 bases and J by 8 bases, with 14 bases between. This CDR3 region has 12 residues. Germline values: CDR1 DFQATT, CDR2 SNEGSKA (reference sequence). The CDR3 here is CSARTAGDTIYF. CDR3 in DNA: TGCAGTGCAAGGACGGCTGGTGACACCATATATTTT.

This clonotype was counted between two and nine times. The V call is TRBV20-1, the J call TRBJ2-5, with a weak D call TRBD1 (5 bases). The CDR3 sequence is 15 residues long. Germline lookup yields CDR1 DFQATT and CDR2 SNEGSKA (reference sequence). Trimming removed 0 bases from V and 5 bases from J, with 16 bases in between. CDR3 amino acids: CSAREGLRVGETQYF. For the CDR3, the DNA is TGCAGTGCTAGAGAAGGGCTCAGGGTGGGTGAGACCCAGTACTTC.

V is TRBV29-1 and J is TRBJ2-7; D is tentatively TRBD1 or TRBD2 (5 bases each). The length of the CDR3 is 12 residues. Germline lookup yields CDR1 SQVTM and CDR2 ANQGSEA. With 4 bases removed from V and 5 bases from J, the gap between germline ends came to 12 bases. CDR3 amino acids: CSVAGPDNEQYF. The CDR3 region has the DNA TGCAGCGTTGCGGGGCCGGATAACGAGCAGTACTTC.

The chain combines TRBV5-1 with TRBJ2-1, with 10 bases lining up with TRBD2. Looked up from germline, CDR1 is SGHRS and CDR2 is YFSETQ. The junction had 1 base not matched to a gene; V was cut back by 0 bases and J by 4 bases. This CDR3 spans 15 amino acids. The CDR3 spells CASSLVGLAYNEQFF. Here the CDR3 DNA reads TGCGCCAGCAGCTTGGTGGGACTAGCGTACAATGAGCAGTTCTTC.

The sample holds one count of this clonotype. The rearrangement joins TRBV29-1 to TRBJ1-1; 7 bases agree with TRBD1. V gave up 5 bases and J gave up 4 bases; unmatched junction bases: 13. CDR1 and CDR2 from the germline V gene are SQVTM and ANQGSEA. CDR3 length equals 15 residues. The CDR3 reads CSVLKPNRGRTEAFF. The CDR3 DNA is TGCAGCGTTCTCAAACCCAACAGGGGACGCACTGAAGCTTTCTTT.

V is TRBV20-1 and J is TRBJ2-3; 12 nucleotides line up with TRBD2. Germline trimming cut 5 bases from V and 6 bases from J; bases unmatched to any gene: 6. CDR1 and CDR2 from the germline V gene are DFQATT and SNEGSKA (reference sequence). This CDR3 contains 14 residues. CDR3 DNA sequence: TGCAGTGCTGCGACTAGCGGGAGAATTGATACGCAGTATTTT. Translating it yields CSAATSGRIDTQYF.

The CDR3 spells CASSSLGIREAFF. The CDR3 region has the DNA TGTGCCAGCAGCTCGTTGGGGATCCGTGAAGCTTTCTTT. The chain couples TRBV5-6 to TRBJ1-1, with no clear D. Germline CDR1 SGHDT, CDR2 YYEEEE. This CDR3 is built from 13 residues. Trimming took off 3 bases at V and 7 bases at J, with 13 bases between the two ends.

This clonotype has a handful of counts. The CDR3 reads CASSPLGLGGQETQYF. CDR3 DNA sequence: TGTGCCAGCAGCCCCCTCGGCCTAGGGGGCCAAGAGACCCAGTACTTC. The chain links TRBV7-3 to TRBJ2-5; possibly TRBD1 for D (6 bases). Germline assignment: CDR1 SGHTA and CDR2 FQGTGA. This CDR3 is 16 amino acids long. The germline V and J ends were trimmed by 5 bases and 1 base, with 17 bases remaining between them.

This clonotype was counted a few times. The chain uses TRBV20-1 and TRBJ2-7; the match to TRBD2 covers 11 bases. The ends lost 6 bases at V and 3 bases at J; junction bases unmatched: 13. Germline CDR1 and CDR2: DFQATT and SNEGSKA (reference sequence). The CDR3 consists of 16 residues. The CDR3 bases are TGCAGTGCAACCGGGACTAGCGGAGCCCGGATCTACGAGCAGTACTTC. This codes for CSATGTSGARIYEQYF.

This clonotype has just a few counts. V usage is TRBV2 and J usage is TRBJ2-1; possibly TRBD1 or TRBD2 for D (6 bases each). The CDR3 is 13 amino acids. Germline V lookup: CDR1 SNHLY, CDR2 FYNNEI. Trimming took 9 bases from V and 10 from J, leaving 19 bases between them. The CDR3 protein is CASVWGQGGEQFF. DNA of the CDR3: TGTGCCAGTGTATGGGGGCAGGGAGGCGAGCAGTTCTTC.

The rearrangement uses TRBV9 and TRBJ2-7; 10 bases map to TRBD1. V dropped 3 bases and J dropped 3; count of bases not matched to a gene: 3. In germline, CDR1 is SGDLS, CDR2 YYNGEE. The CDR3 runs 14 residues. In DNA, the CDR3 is TGTGCCAGCAGCGCCGGGACAGGGGTCTACGAGCAGTACTTC. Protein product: CASSAGTGVYEQYF.

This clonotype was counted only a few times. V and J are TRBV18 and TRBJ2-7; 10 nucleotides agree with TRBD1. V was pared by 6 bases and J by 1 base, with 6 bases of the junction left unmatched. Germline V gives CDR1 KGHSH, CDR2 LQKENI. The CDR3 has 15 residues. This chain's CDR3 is CASSQGQGTSYEQYF. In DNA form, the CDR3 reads TGTGCCAGCTCTCAGGGACAGGGGACTTCCTACGAGCAGTACTTC.

The CDR3 reads CASSQGGGFLSDGYTF. The CDR3 DNA is TGCGCCAGCAGCCAAGGCGGGGGCTTCCTCTCTGATGGCTACACCTTC. The chain combines TRBV4-3 with TRBJ1-2; tentative D call: TRBD1 (6 bases). The CDR3 is 16 amino acids. V lost 1 base to trimming and J lost 6 bases, with 18 bases between them. The germline V gene encodes CDR1 LGHNA and CDR2 YSLEER.

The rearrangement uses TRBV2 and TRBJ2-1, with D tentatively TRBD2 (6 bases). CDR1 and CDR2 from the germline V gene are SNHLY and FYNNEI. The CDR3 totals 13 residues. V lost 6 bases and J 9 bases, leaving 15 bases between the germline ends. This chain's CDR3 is CASRGLPGGEQFF. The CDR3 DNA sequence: TGTGCCAGCAGAGGACTACCCGGGGGTGAGCAGTTCTTC. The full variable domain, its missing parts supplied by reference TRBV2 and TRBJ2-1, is EPEVTQTPSHQVTQMGQEVILRCVPISNHLYFYWYRQILGQKVEFLVSFYNNEISEKSEIFDDQFSVERPDGSNFTLKIRSTKLEDSAMYFCASRGLPGGEQFFGPGTRLTVL.

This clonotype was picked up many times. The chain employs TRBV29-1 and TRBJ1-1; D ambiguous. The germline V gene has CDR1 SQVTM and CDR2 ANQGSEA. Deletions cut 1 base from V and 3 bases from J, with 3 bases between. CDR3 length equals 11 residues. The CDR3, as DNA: TGCAGCGTTGAAGGGTACACTGAAGCTTTCTTT. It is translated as CSVEGYTEAFF.

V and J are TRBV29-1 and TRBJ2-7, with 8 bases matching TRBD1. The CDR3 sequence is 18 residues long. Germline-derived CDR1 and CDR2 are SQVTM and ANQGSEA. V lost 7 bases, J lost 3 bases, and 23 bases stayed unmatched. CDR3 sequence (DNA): TGCAGCGCCCAAATCCGGGCCCGACAGGGGCCCATTTTCTACGAGCAGTACTTC. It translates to CSAQIRARQGPIFYEQYF.

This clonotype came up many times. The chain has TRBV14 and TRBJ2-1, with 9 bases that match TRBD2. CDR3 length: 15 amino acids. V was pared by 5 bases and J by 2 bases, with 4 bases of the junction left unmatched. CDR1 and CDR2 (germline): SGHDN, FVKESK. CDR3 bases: TGTGCCAGCAGCAATAGCGGGGGACCCTACAATGAGCAGTTCTTC. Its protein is CASSNSGGPYNEQFF.

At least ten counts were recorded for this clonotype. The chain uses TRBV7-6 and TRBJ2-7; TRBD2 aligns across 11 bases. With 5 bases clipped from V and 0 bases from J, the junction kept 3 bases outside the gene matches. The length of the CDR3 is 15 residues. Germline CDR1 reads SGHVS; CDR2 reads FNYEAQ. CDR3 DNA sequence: TGTGCCAGCAGCCCGACTAGCGGGAACTCCTACGAGCAGTACTTC. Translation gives CASSPTSGNSYEQYF.

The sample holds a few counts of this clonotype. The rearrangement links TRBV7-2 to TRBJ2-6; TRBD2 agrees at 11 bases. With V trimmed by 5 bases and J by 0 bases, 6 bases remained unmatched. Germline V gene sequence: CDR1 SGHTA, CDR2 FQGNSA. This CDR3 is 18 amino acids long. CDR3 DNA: TGTGCCAGCAGCGCACTAGCGGGAGCCACCTCTGGGGCCAACGTCCTGACTTTC. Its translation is CASSALAGATSGANVLTF.

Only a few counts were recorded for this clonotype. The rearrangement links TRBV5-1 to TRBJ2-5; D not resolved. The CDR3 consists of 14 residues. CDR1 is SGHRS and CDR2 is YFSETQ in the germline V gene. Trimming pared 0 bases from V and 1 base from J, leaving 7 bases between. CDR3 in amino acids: CASSLEGSQETQYF. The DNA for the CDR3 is TGCGCCAGCAGCTTGGAGGGCAGCCAAGAGACCCAGTACTTC.

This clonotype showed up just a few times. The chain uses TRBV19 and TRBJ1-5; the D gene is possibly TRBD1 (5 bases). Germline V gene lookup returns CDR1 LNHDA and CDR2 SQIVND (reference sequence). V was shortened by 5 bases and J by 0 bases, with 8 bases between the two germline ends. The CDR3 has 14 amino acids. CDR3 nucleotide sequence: TGTGCCAGTAGTTGGGGGGATAGCAATCAGCCCCAGCATTTT. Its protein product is CASSWGDSNQPQHF.